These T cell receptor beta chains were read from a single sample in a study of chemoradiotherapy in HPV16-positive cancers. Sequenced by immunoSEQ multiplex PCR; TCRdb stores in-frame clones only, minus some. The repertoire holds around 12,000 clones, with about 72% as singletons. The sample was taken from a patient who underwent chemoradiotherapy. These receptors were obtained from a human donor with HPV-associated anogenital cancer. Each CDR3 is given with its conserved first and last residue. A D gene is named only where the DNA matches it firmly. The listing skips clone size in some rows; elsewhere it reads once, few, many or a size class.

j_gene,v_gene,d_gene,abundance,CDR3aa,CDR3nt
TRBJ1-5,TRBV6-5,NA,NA,CASSSSREKNQPQHF,TGTGCCAGCAGCTCCTCAAGGGAAAAGAATCAGCCCCAGCATTTT
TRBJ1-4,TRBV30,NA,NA,CAWANEKLFF,TGTGCCTGGGCGAATGAAAAACTGTTTTTT
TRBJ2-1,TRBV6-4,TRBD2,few,CASSDPTGLALRNEQFF,TGTGCCAGCAGTGACCCCACGGGACTAGCCCTAAGAAATGAGCAGTTCTTC
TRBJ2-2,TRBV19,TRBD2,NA,CATLAGGYTGELFF,TGTGCCACATTAGCGGGGGGGTACACCGGGGAGCTGTTTTTT
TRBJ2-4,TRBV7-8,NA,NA,CASSRQGLVAKNIQYF,TGTGCCAGCAGCAGGCAGGGTTTGGTGGCCAAAAACATTCAGTACTTC
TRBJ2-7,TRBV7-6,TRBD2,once,CASSLAFTSGGYEQYF,TGTGCCAGCAGCTTAGCGTTCACTAGCGGGGGTTACGAGCAGTACTTC
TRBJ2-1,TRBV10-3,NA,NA,CASTGSSYNEQFF,TGTGCCAGCACAGGGAGCTCCTACAATGAGCAGTTCTTC
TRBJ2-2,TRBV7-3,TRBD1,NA,CASSSGQGATGELFF,TGTGCCAGCAGCTCAGGACAGGGGGCCACCGGGGAGCTGTTTTTT
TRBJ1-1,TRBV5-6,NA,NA,CASSFLGAADTEAFF,TGTGCCAGCAGCTTTCTCGGGGCGGCGGACACTGAAGCTTTCTTT
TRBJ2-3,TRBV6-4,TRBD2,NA,CASSDSAGGPTDTQYF,TGTGCCAGCAGTGACTCTGCGGGGGGTCCCACAGATACGCAGTATTTT
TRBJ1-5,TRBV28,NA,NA,CASSWGGARGNQPQHF,TGTGCCAGCAGTTGGGGGGGGGCGCGGGGAAATCAGCCCCAGCATTTT
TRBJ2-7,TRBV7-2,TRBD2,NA,CASSPRGTSGGNEQYF,TGTGCCAGCAGTCCTAGGGGGACTAGCGGGGGAAACGAGCAGTACTTC
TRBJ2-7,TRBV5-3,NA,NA,CARSLRTRGNEQYF,TGTGCCAGAAGCTTGCGAACGAGGGGGAACGAGCAGTACTTC
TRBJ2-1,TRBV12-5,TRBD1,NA,CASGLSLTVLRGPMFEQFF,TGTGCTAGTGGTTTGTCCTTGACGGTGTTGAGGGGGCCAATGTTTGAGCAGTTCTTC
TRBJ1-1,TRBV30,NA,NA,CAWSGDRFPVEAFF,TGTGCCTGGAGTGGGGACCGGTTCCCGGTTGAAGCTTTCTTT
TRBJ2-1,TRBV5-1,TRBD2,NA,CASSLGLSGAVGNEQFF,TGCGCCAGCAGCTTGGGGCTAAGCGGGGCCGTCGGTAATGAGCAGTTCTTC
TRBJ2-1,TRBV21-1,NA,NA,CASGPGLIHEQFF,TGTGCCAGCGGCCCGGGACTAATCCATGAGCAGTTCTTC
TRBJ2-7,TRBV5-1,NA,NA,CASSFRENTYEQYF,TGCGCCAGCAGCTTTCGGGAGAATACCTACGAGCAGTACTTC
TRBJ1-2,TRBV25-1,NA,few,CASSELQYGYTF,TGTGCCAGCAGTGAGTTGCAGTATGGCTACACCTTC
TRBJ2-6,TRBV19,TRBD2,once,CASSEASGAGGANVLTF,TGTGCCAGTAGTGAGGCTAGCGGGGCGGGGGGGGCCAACGTCCTGACTTTC
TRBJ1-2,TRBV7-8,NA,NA,CASSRPAGYGYTF,TGTGCCAGCAGCCGTCCCGCGGGGTATGGCTACACCTTC
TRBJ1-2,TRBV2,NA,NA,CASSEALRGYGGYTF,TGTGCCAGCAGTGAAGCGCTTCGAGGATATGGAGGCTACACCTTC
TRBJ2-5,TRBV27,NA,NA,CASSLGDWETQYF,TGTGCCAGCAGTTTGGGGGACTGGGAGACCCAGTACTTC
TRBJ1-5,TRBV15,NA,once,CATSSLSTINQPQHF,TGTGCCACCAGCAGCTTGAGCACGATCAATCAGCCCCAGCATTTT
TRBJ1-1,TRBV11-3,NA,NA,CASSLGPAQEAFF,TGTGCCAGCAGCTTAGGGCCGGCTCAAGAAGCTTTCTTT
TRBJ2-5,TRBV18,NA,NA,CASSPRLETQYF,TGTGCCAGCTCACCTAGGCTAGAGACCCAGTACTTC
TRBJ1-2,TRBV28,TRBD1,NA,CASSSGTGPINYGYTF,TGTGCCAGCAGTTCCGGGACAGGGCCGATTAACTATGGCTACACCTTC
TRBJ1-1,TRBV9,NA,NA,CASSVGASFLNTEAFF,TGTGCCAGCAGCGTAGGTGCGTCTTTTCTGAACACTGAAGCTTTCTTT
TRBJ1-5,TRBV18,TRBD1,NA,CASSRGQSNQPQHF,TGTGCCAGCTCGCGGGGACAGTCCAATCAGCCCCAGCATTTT
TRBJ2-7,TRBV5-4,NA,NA,CASSLLPQGGYEQYF,TGTGCCAGCAGCTTGTTGCCACAGGGCGGGTACGAGCAGTACTTC
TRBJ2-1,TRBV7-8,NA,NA,CASSSGGPGDEQFF,TGTGCCAGCAGCTCCGGGGGGCCAGGGGATGAGCAGTTCTTC
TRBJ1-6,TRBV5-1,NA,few,CASSPGGIGNSPLHF,TGCGCCAGCAGCCCGGGGGGTATCGGGAATTCACCCCTCCACTTT
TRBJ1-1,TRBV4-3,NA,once,CASSQAGMNTEAFF,TGCGCCAGCAGCCAAGCTGGGATGAACACTGAAGCTTTCTTT
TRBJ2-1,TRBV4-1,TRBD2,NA,CASSQYPSGGAGEQFF,TGCGCCAGCAGCCAGTACCCTAGCGGGGGGGCCGGTGAGCAGTTCTTC
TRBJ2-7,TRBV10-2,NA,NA,CASSGAGPEQYF,TGCGCCAGCAGTGGAGCAGGGCCCGAGCAGTACTTC
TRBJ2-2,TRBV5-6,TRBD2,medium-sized,CASVLGGGTGELFF,TGTGCCTCCGTCCTTGGCGGGGGGACCGGGGAGCTGTTTTTT
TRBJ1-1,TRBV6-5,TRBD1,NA,CASISDRGYEAFF,TGTGCCAGCATCTCCGACAGGGGATATGAAGCTTTCTTT
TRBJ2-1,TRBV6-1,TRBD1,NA,CASSPGQGGDNEQFF,TGTGCCAGCTCCCCTGGACAGGGTGGGGACAATGAGCAGTTCTTC
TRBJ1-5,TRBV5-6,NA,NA,CASSKIGQPQHF,TGTGCCAGCAGCAAAATCGGTCAGCCCCAGCATTTT
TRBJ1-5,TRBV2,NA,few,CASRATVPGTEGQPQHF,TGTGCCAGCAGAGCTACGGTACCAGGGACCGAAGGGCAGCCCCAGCATTTT
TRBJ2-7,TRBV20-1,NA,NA,CSARDTVEQYF,TGCAGTGCTAGAGATACCGTCGAGCAGTACTTC
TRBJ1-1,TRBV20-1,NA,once,CSARDIGEAFF,TGCAGTGCTCGGGACATCGGTGAAGCTTTCTTT
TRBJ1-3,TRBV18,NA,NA,CASSPEGVSGNTIYF,TGTGCCAGCTCACCAGAAGGGGTCTCTGGAAACACCATATATTTT
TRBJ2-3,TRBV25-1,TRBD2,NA,CASNGGTTHTDTQYF,TGTGCCAGCAACGGGGGGACCACACACACAGATACGCAGTATTTT
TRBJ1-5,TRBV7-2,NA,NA,CASSFGIDQPQHF,TGTGCCAGCAGCTTTGGGATCGATCAGCCCCAGCATTTT
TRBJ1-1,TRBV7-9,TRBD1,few,CASMRGPRINTEAFF,TGTGCCAGCATGAGGGGGCCAAGGATTAACACTGAAGCTTTCTTT
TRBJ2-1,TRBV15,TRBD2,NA,CATSRLPTTSGGPYNEQFF,TGTGCCACCAGCAGACTACCTACCACTAGCGGGGGGCCCTACAATGAGCAGTTCTTC
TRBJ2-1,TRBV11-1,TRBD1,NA,CASSRRGQGASNEQFF,TGTGCCAGCAGCAGGAGAGGACAGGGGGCGTCCAATGAGCAGTTCTTC
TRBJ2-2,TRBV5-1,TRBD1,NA,CASSERTGDTGELFF,TGCGCCAGCAGCGAAAGGACAGGGGACACCGGGGAGCTGTTTTTT
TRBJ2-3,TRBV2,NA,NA,CASSVSYLSTDTQYF,TGTGCCAGCAGTGTATCGTACTTAAGCACAGATACGCAGTATTTT
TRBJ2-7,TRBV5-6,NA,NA,CASSLSPGAHEQYF,TGTGCCAGCAGCTTGTCTCCAGGGGCCCACGAGCAGTACTTC
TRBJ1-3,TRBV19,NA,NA,CASSTQGSSGNTIYF,TGTGCCAGTAGTACTCAGGGGAGCTCTGGAAACACCATATATTTT
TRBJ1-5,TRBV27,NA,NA,CATRLSWDLNQPQHF,TGTGCCACCAGACTTTCCTGGGACCTTAATCAGCCCCAGCATTTT
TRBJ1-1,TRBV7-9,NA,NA,CASSFSDRNTEAFF,TGTGCCAGCAGCTTCAGTGACAGGAACACTGAAGCTTTCTTT
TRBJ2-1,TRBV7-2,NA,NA,CASSSLGKGTHSYNEQFF,TGTGCCAGCAGCTCCCTGGGGAAGGGGACCCACTCCTACAATGAGCAGTTCTTC
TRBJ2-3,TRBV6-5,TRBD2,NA,CASHRGIAGGDTQYF,TGTGCCAGTCACAGGGGAATAGCGGGGGGGGATACGCAGTATTTT
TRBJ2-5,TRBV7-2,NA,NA,CASSQMGGGIIETQYF,TGTGCCAGCAGTCAAATGGGAGGGGGCATTATAGAGACCCAGTACTTC